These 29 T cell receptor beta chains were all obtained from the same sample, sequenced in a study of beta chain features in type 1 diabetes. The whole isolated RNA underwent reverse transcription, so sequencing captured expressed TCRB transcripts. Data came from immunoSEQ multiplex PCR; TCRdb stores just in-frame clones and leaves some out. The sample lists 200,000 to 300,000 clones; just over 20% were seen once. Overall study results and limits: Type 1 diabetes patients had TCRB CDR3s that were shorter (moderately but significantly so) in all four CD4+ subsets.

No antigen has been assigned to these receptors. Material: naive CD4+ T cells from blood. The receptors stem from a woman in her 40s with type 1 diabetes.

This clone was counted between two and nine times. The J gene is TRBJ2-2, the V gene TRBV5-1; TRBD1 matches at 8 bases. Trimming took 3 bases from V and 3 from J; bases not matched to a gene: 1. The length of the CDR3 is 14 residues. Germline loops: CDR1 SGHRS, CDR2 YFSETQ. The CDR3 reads CASSWGQDTGELFF. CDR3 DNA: TGCGCCAGCAGCTGGGGACAGGACACCGGGGAGCTGTTTTTT.

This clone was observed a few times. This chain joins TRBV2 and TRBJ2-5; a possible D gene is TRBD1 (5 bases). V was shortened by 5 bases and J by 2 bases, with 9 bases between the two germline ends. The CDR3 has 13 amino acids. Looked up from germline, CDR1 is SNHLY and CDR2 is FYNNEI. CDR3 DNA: TGTGCCAGCAGTTCAGGGAAACAAGAGACCCAGTACTTC. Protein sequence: CASSSGKQETQYF.

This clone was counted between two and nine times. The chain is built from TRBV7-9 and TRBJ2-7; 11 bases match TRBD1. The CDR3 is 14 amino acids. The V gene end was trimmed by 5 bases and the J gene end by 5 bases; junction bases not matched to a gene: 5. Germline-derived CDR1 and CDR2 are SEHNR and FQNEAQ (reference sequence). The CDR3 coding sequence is TGTGCCAGCAGCCCGGGACAGGGGGTTAACGAGCAGTACTTC. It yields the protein CASSPGQGVNEQYF.

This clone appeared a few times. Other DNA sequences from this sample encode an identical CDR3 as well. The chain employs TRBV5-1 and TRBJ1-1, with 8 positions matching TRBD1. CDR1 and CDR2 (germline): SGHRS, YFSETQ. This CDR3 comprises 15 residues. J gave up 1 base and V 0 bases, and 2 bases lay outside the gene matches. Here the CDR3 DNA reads TGCGCCAGCAGCTTGGCGGGGACAGGGAACACTGAAGCTTTCTTT. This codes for CASSLAGTGNTEAFF.

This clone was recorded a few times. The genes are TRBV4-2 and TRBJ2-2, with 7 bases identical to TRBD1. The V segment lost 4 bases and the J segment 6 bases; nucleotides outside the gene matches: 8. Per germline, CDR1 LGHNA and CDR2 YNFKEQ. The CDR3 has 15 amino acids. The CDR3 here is CASSRTGARAGELFF. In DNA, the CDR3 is TGTGCCAGCAGCCGAACAGGGGCGAGGGCCGGGGAGCTGTTTTTT.

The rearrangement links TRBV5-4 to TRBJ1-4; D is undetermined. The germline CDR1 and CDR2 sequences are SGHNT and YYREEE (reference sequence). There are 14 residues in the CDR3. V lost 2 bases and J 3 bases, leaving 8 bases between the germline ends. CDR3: CASSFRGPNEKLFF. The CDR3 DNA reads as TGTGCCAGCAGCTTCCGAGGGCCTAATGAAAAACTGTTTTTT.

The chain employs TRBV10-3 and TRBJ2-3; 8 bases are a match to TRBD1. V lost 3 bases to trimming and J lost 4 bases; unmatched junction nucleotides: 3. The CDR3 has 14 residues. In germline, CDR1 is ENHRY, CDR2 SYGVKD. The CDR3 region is CAISDETGADTQYF. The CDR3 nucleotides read TGTGCCATCAGTGATGAGACAGGGGCAGATACGCAGTATTTT.

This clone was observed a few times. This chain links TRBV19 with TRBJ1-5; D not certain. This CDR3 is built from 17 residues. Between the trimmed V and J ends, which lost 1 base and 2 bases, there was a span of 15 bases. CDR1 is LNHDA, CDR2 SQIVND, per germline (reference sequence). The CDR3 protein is CASSIGMGRIGNQPQHF. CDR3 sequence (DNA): TGTGCCAGTAGTATAGGTATGGGCAGGATCGGCAATCAGCCCCAGCATTTT. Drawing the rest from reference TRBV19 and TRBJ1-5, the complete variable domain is DGGITQSPKYLFRKEGQNVTLSCEQNLNHDAMYWYRQDPGQGLRLIYYSQIVNDFQKGDIAEGYSVSREKKESFPLTVTSAQKNPTAFYLCASSIGMGRIGNQPQHFGDGTRLSIL.

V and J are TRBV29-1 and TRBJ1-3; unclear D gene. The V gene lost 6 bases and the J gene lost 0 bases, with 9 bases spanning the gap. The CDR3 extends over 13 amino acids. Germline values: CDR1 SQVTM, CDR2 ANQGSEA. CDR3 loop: CSVQRGSGNTIYF. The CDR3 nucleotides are TGCAGCGTCCAGAGAGGCTCTGGAAACACCATATATTTT.

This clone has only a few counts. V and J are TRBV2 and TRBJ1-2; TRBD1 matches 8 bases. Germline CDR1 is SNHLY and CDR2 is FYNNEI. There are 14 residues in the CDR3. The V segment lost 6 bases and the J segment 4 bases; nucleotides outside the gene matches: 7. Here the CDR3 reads CASSPSTGGYGYTF. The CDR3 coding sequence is TGTGCCAGCAGCCCCTCTACAGGGGGCTATGGCTACACCTTC.

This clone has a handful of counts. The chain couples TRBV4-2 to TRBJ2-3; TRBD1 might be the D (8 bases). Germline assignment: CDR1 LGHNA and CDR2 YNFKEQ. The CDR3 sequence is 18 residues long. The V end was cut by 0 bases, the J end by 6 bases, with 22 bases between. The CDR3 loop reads CASSQDTHRGGTHDTQYF. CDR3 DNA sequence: TGTGCCAGCAGCCAAGATACGCACAGGGGGGGAACACATGATACGCAGTATTTT.

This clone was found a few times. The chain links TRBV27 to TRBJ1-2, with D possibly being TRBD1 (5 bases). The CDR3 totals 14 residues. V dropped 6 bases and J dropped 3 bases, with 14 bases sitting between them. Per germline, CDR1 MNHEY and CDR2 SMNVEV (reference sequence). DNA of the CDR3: TGTGCCAGCAGGTCGCAGGGAAGGCACTATGGCTACACCTTC. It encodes CASRSQGRHYGYTF.

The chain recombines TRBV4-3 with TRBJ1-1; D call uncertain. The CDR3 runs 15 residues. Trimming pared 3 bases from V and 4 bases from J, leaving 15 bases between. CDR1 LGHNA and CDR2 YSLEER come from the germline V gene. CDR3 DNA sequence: TGCGCCAGCAGCCAGGCCCCCGACATGGGCACTGAAGCTTTCTTT. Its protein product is CASSQAPDMGTEAFF.

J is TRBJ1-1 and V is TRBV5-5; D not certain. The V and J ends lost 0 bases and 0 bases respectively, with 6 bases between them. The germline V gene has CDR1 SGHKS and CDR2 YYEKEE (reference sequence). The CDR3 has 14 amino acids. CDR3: CASSLDSMNTEAFF. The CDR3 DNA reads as TGTGCCAGCAGCTTGGACAGCATGAACACTGAAGCTTTCTTT.

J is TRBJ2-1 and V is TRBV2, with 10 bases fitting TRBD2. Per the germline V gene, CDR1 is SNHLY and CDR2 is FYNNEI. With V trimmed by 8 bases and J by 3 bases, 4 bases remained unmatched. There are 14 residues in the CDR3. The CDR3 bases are TGTGCCAGCGGACGGACTAGCGGCTACAATGAGCAGTTCTTC. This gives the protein CASGRTSGYNEQFF.

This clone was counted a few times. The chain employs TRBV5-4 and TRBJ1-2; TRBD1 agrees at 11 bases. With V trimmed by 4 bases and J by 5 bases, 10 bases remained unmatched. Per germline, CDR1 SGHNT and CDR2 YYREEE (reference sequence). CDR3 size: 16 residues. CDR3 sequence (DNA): TGTGCCAGCAGCGGGGGACAGGGGGTCACGGGATATGGCTACACCTTC. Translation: CASSGGQGVTGYGYTF.

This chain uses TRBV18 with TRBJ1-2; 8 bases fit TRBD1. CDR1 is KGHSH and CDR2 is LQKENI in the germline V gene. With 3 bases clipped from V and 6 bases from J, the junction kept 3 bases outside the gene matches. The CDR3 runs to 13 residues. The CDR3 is CASSPMTGDGYTF. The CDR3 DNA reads TGTGCCAGCTCACCTATGACAGGGGATGGCTACACCTTC.

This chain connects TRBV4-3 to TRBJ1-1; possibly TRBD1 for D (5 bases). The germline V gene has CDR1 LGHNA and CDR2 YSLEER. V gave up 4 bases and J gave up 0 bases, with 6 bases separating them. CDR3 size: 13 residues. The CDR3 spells CASSPTVNTEAFF. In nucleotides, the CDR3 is TGCGCCAGCAGCCCGACAGTGAACACTGAAGCTTTCTTT.

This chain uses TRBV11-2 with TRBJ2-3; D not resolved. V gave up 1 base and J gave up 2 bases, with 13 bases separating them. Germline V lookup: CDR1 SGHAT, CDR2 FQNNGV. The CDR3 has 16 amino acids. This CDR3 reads CASSLAVGRPTDTQYF. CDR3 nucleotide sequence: TGTGCCAGCAGCTTAGCTGTTGGCAGGCCCACAGATACGCAGTATTTT.

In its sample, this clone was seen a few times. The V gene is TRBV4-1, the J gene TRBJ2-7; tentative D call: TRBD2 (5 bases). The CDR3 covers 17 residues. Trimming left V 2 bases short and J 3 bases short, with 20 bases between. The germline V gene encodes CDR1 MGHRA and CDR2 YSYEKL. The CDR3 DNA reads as TGCGCCAGCAGCCAAACCCCAAGAGATCGGGGTAGCTACGAGCAGTACTTC. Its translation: CASSQTPRDRGSYEQYF.

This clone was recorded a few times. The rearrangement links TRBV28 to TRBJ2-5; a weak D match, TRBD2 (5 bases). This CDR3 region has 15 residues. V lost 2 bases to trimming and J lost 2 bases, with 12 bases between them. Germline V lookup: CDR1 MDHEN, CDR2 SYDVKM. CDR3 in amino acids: CASSLGSGSQETQYF. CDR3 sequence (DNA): TGTGCCAGCAGTTTAGGGTCGGGGTCACAAGAGACCCAGTACTTC. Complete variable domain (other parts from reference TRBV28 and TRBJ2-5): DVKVTQSSRYLVKRTGEKVFLECVQDMDHENMFWYRQDPGLGLRLIYFSYDVKMKEKGDIPEGYSVSREKKERFSLILESASTNQTSMYLCASSLGSGSQETQYFGPGTRLLVL.

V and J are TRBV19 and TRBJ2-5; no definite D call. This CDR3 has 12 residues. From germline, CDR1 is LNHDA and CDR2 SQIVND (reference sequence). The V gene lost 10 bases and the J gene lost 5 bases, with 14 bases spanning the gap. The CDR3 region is CATHGARETQYF. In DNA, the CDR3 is TGTGCCACCCACGGCGCGAGGGAGACCCAGTACTTC.

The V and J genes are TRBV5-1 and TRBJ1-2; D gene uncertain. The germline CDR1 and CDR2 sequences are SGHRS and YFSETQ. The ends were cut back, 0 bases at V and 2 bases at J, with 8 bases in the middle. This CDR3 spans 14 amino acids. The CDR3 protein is CASSLVPVNYGYTF. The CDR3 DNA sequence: TGCGCCAGCAGCTTGGTTCCAGTCAACTATGGCTACACCTTC.

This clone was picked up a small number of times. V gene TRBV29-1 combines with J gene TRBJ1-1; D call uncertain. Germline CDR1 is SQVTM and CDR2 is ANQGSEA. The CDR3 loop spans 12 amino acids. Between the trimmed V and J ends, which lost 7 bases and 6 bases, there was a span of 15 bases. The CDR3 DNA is TGCAGCGCCCGAGGTCCGGGTCCTGAAGCTTTCTTT. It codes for CSARGPGPEAFF.

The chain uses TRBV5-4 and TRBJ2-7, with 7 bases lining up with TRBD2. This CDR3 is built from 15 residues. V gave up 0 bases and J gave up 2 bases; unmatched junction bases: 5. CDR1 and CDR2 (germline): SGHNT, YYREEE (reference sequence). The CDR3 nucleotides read TGTGCCAGCAGCTTGGGCCTAGCGGAGGCCTACGAGCAGTACTTC. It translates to CASSLGLAEAYEQYF.

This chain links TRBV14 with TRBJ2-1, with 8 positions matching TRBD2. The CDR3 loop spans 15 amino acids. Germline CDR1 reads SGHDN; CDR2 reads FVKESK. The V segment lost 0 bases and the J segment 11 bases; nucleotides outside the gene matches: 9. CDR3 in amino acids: CASSQEDGTSGKQFF. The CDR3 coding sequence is TGTGCCAGCAGCCAAGAGGACGGTACTAGCGGAAAGCAGTTCTTC.

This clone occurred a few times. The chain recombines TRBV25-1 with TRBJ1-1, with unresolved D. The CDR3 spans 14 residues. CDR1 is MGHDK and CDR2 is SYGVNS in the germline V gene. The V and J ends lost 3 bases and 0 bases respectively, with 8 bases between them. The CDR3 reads CASSDRVMNTEAFF. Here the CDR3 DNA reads TGTGCCAGCAGTGATCGGGTGATGAACACTGAAGCTTTCTTT.

The DNA for the CDR3 is TGTGCCAGCAGCTTCTCCGGGACAGAGAACACTGAAGCTTTCTTT. Encoded protein: CASSFSGTENTEAFF. The rearrangement links TRBV7-2 to TRBJ1-1; 7 nucleotides align to TRBD1. The CDR3 length is 15 residues. Germline CDR1 SGHTA, CDR2 FQGNSA. V lost 3 bases to trimming and J lost 1 base; unmatched junction nucleotides: 5.

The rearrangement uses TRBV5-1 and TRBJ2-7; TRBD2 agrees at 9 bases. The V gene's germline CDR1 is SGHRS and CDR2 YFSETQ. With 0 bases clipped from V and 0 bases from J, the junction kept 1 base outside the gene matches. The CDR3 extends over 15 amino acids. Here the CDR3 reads CASSLGSGSSYEQYF. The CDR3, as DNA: TGCGCCAGCAGCTTGGGTAGCGGGAGCTCCTACGAGCAGTACTTC.